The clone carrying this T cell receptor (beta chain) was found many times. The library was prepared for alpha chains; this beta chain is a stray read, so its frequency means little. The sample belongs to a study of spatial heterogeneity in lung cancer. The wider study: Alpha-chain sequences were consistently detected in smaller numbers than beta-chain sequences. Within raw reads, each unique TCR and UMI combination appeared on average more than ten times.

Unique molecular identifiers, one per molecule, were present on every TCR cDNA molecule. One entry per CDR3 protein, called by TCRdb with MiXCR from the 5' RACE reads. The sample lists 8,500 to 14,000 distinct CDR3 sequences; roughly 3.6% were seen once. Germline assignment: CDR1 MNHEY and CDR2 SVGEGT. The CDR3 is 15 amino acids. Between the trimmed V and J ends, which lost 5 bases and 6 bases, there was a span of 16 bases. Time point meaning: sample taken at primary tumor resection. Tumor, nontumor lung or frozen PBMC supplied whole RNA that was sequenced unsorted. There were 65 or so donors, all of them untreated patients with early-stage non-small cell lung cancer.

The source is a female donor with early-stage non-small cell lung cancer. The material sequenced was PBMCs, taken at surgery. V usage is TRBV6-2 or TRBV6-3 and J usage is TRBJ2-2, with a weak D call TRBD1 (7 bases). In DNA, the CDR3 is TGTGCCAGCAGTCCTCACAGGGGAGGAGCCGGGGAGCTGTTTTTT. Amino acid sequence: CASSPHRGGAGELFF.